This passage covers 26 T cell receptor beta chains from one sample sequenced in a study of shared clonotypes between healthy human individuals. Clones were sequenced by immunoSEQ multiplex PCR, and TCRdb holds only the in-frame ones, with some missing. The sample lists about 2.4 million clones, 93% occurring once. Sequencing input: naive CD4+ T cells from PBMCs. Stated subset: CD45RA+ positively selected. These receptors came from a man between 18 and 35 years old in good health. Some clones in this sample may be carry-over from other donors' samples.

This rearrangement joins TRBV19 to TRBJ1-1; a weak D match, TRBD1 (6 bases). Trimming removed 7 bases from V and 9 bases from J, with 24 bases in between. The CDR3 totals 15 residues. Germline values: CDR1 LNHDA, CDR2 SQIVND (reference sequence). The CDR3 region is CASTRASSGTRKAFF. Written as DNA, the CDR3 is TGTGCCAGTACCCGGGCCTCCTCCGGGACAAGGAAAGCTTTCTTT.

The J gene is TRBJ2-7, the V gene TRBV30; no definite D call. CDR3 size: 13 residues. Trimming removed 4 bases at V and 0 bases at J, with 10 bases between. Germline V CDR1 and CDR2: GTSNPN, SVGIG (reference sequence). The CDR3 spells CAWTRPGSYEQYF. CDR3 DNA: TGTGCCTGGACCCGTCCAGGCTCCTACGAGCAGTACTTC.

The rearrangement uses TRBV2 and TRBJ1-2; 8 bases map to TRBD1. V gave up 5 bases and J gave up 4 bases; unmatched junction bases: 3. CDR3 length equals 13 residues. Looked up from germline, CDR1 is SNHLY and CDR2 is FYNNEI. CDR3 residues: CASSQDRGYGYTF. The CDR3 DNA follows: TGTGCCAGCAGTCAAGACAGGGGCTATGGCTACACCTTC.

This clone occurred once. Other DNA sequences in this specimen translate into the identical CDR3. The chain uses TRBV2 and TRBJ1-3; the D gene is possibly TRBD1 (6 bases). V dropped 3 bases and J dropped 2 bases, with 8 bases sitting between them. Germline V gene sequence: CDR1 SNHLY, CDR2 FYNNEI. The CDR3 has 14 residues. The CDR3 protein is CASSEQGPGNTIYF. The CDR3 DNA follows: TGTGCCAGCAGTGAGCAGGGGCCTGGAAACACCATATATTTT.

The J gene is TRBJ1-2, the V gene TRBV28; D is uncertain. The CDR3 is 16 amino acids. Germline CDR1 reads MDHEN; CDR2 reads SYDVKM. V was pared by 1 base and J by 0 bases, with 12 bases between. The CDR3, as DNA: TGTGCCAGCAGTTTATCCGGTCGCGGAGCTAACTATGGCTACACCTTC. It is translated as CASSLSGRGANYGYTF.

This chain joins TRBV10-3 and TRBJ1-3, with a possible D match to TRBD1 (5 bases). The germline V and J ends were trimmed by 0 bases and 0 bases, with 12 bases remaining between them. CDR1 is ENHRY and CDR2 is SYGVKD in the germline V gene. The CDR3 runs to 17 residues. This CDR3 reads CAISESGPRSSGNTIYF. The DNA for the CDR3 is TGTGCCATCAGTGAGTCGGGGCCCAGGAGCTCTGGAAACACCATATATTTT.

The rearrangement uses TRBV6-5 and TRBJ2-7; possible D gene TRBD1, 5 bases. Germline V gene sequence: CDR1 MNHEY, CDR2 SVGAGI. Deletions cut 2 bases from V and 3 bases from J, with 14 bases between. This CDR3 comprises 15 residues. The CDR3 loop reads CASSYSTGFIYEQYF. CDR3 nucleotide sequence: TGTGCCAGCAGTTACAGTACAGGCTTTATCTACGAGCAGTACTTC.

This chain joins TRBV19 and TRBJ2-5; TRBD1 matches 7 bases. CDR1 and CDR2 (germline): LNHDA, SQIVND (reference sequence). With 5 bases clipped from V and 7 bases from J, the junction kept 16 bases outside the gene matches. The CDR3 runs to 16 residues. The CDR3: CASSLRDRTPSGTQYF. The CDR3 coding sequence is TGTGCCAGTAGTCTCCGGGACAGAACACCCTCGGGGACCCAGTACTTC.

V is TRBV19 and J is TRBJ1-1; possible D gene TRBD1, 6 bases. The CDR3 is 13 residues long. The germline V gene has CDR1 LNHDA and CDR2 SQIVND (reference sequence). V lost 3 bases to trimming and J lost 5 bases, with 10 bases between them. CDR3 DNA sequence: TGTGCCAGTAGTATTGCAGGGGTGACTGAAGCTTTCTTT. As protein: CASSIAGVTEAFF.

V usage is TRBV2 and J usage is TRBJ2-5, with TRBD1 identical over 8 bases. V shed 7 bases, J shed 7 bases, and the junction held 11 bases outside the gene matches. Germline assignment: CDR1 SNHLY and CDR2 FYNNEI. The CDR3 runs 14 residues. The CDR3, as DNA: TGTGCCAGCACCTTATGGACAGGGAGGAGGACCCAGTACTTC. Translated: CASTLWTGRRTQYF.

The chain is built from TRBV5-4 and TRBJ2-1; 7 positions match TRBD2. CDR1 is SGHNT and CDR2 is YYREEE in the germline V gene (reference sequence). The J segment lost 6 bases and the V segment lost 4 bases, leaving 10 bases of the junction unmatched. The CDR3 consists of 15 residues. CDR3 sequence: CASSPPGGGRNEQFF. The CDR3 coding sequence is TGTGCCAGCAGCCCCCCTGGCGGGGGACGCAATGAGCAGTTCTTC. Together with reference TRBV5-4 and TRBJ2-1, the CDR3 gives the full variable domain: ETGVTQSPTHLIKTRGQQVTLRCSSQSGHNTVSWYQQALGQGPQFIFQYYREEENGRGNFPPRFSGLQFPNYSSELNVNALELDDSALYLCASSPPGGGRNEQFFGPGTRLTVL.

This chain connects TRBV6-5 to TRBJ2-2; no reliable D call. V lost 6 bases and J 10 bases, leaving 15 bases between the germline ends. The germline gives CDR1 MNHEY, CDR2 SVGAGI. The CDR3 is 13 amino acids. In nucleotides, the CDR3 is TGTGCCAGCAGCCTCAAACATAAAGCGGAGCTGTTTTTT. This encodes CASSLKHKAELFF.

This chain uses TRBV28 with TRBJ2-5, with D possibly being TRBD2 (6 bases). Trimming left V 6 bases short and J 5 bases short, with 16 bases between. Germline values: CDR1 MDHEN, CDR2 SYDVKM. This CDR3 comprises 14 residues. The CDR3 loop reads CASSPDGGGETQYF. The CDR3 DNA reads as TGTGCCAGCAGCCCGGATGGGGGAGGTGAGACCCAGTACTTC.

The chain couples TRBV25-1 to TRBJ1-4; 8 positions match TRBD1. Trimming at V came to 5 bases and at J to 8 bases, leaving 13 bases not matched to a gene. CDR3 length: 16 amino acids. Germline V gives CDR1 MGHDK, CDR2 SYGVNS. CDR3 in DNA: TGTGCCAGCAGTCCGAGCCCCGGACAGGGAGGCGAAAAACTGTTTTTT. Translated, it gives CASSPSPGQGGEKLFF.

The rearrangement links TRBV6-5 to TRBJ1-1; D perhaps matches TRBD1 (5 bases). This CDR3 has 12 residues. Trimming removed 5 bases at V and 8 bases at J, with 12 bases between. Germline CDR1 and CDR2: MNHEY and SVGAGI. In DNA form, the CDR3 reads TGTGCCAGCAGTCTCATGTGGGGCGAAGCTTTCTTT. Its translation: CASSLMWGEAFF.

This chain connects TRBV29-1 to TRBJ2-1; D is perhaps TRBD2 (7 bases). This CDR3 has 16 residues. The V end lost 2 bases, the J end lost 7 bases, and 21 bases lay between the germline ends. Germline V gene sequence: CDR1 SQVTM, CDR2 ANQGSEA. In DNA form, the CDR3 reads TGCAGCGTTGAAAACCGGAGGGGGGGCAGTGTAAATGAGCAGTTCTTC. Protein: CSVENRRGGSVNEQFF.

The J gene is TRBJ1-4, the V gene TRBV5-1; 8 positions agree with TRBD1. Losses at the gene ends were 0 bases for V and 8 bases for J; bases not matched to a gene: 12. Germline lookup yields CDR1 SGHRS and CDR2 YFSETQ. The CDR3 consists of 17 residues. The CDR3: CASSLESQPTGAEKLFF. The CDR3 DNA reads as TGCGCCAGCAGCTTGGAATCCCAGCCGACAGGGGCCGAAAAACTGTTTTTT.

CDR3 DNA sequence: TGTGCCAGCAGCCTGGGACAGGGGGCCTCCAGCTCCTACGAGCAGTACTTC. This encodes CASSLGQGASSSYEQYF. V usage is TRBV7-3 and J usage is TRBJ2-7; 12 bases agree with TRBD1. The CDR3 is 17 residues long. V lost 5 bases and J lost 0; bases outside the gene matches: 8. CDR1 is SGHTA, CDR2 FQGTGA, per germline.

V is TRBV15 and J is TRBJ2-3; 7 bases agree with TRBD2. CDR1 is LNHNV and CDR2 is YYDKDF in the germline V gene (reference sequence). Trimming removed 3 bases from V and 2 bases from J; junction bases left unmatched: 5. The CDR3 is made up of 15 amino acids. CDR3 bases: TGTGCCACCAGCAGGTGGAGCGGGACCACAGATACGCAGTATTTT. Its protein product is CATSRWSGTTDTQYF.

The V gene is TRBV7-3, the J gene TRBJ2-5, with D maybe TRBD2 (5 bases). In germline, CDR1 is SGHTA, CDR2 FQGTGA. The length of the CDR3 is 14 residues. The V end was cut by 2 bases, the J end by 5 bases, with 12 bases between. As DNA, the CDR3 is TGTGCCAGCAGCTTAGATCGGTGGGAGGAGACCCAGTACTTC. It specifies CASSLDRWEETQYF.

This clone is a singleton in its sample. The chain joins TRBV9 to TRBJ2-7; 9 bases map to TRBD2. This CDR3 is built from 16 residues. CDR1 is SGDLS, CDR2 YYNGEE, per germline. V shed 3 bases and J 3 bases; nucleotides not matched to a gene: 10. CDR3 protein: CASSADGGRAIYEQYF. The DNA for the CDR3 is TGTGCCAGCAGCGCGGACGGCGGGAGGGCCATCTACGAGCAGTACTTC.

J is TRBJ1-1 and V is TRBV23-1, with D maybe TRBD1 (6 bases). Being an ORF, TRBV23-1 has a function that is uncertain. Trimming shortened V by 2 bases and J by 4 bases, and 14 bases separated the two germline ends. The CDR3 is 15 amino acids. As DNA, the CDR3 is TGCGCCAGCAGTCAAGCAACCAGGGGTATCACTGAAGCTTTCTTT. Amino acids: CASSQATRGITEAFF.

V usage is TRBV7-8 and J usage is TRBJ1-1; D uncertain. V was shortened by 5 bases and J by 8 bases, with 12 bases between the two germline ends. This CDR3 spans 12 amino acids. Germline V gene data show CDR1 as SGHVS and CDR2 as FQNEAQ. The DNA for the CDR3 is TGTGCCAGCAGCCCCATTCTCATAGAAGCTTTCTTT. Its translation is CASSPILIEAFF.

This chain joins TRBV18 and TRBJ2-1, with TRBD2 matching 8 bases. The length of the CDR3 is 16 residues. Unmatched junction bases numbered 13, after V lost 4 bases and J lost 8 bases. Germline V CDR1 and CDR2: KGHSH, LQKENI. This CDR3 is CASSRLGGSGTDEQFF. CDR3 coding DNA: TGTGCCAGCTCACGCCTAGGGGGTAGCGGGACTGATGAGCAGTTCTTC. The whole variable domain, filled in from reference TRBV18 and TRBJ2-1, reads NAGVMQNPRHLVRRRGQEARLRCSPMKGHSHVYWYRQLPEEGLKFMVYLQKENIIDESGMPKERFSAEFPKEGPSILRIQQVVRGDSAAYFCASSRLGGSGTDEQFFGPGTRLTVL.

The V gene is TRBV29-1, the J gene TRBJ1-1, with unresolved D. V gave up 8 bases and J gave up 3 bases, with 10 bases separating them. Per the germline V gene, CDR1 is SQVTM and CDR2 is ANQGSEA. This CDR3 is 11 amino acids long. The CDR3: CSIVSDTEAFF. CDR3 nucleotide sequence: TGCAGCATTGTCAGTGACACTGAAGCTTTCTTT.

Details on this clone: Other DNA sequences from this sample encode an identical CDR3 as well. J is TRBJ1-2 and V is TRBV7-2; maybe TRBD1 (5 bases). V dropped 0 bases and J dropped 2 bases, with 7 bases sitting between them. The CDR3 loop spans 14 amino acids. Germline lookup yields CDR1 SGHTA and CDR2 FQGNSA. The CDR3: CASSLAQGNYGYTF. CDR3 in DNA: TGTGCCAGCAGCTTAGCCCAGGGAAACTATGGCTACACCTTC.